The source of this TCR beta chain is a study of Graves' ophthalmopathy and Graves' hyperthyroidism. The CDR3 runs 14 residues. Germline V gives CDR1 SGHTA, CDR2 FQGTGA. Trimming left V 2 bases short and J 1 base short, with 8 bases between. This clonotype showed up many times. From RNA, the CDR3 regions of TCR beta chains were amplified and sequenced. Scientists carried out first-round RT-PCR using HTBI primers and then a second-round multiplex PCR. TCRdb recomputed calls from the multiplex PCR reads with MiXCR, one row per CDR3 protein. Of a few hundred thousand distinct CDR3 sequences in the sample, 15% to 19% were seen once.

V is TRBV7-3 and J is TRBJ1-1; D unclear. Sequencing was carried out using peripheral blood. The origin of this receptor is a woman between 18 and 30 years old with stable Graves' hyperthyroidism. The CDR3 nucleotides are TGTGCCAGCAGCTTAGGGGTTCCGAACACTGAAGCTTTCTTT. Translated: CASSLGVPNTEAFF.